This passage covers 8 T cell receptor beta chains from one sample sequenced in a study of metastatic and nonmetastatic thyroid tumors. No treatment of any kind had been given to any patient before thyroid surgery. TCRdb re-analyzed the PCR reads using MiXCR. The table lists roughly 27,000 clones, around a quarter of them singletons. The source material was blood. These receptors were taken from a female donor with papillary thyroid cancer or a benign thyroid nodule (not recorded which). Some clones in this sample may be carry-over from other donors' samples.

V and J are TRBV30 and TRBJ1-1; no clear D gene. This CDR3 contains 14 residues. Germline V gene sequence: CDR1 GTSNPN, CDR2 SVGIG (reference sequence). The V gene lost 1 base and the J gene lost 4 bases, with 13 bases spanning the gap. CDR3 protein: CAWSGSPSGTEAFF. The DNA for the CDR3 is TGTGCCTGGAGTGGTTCTCCCTCAGGCACTGAAGCTTTCTTT.

In its sample, this clone was seen a few times. Given a much more abundant clone one base away, this may be a read error. The J gene is TRBJ2-1, the V gene TRBV5-1; TRBD1 might be the D (5 bases). This CDR3 has 15 amino acids. Germline V lookup: CDR1 SGHRS, CDR2 YFSETQ. The CDR3 loop is CASSEQVSSHNEQFF. CDR3 DNA: TGCGCCAGCAGCGAACAGGTTAGCTCCCACAATGAGCAGTTCTTC. Variable domain in full (rest from reference TRBV5-1 and TRBJ2-1): KAGVTQTPRYLIKTRGQQVTLSCSPISGHRSVSWYQQTPGQGLQFLFEYFSETQRNKGNFPGRFSGRQFSNSRSEMNVSTLELGDSALYLCASSEQVSSHNEQFFGPGTRLTVL.

This clone was observed a handful of times. The chain is built from TRBV6-1 and TRBJ2-7; D gene uncertain. This CDR3 is built from 12 residues. V gave up 7 bases and J gave up 7 bases, with 14 bases separating them. Per germline, CDR1 MNHNS and CDR2 SASEGT. The CDR3 sequence: CASTEGGFEQYF. The CDR3 DNA follows: TGTGCCAGCACCGAAGGCGGTTTTGAGCAGTACTTC.

Of note for this clone: The junction does not match germline at one end; this may be a read error. The rearrangement links TRBV6-2 or TRBV6-3 to TRBJ1-1; a possible D gene is TRBD1 (6 bases). Germline loops: CDR1 MNHEY, CDR2 SVGEGT. The CDR3 sequence is 12 residues long. The DNA for the CDR3 is TGTGCCAGCAGTTACTCGCACAGGGAAGCTTCCTTC. Translated, it gives CASSYSHREASF.

This clone was counted many times. The CDR3 DNA sequence: TGTGCCAGTAGTGCCCGGACAGGGGGTAGTGAAAAACTGTTTTTT. This sequence encodes CASSARTGGSEKLFF. V gene TRBV19 combines with J gene TRBJ1-4; the match to TRBD1 covers 10 bases. The CDR3 runs 15 residues. CDR1 is LNHDA, CDR2 SQIVND, per germline (reference sequence). The ends lost 5 bases at V and 7 bases at J; junction bases unmatched: 7.

This clone was found a few times. No conserved phenylalanine or tryptophan is present at the end of the CDR3, so a read error is the likely explanation. The gene calls are TRBV6-2 or TRBV6-3 and TRBJ2-3; D could derive from TRBD1 or TRBD2 (5 bases each). Germline V gene data show CDR1 as MNHEY and CDR2 as SVGEGT. V lost 7 bases to trimming and J lost 0 bases, with 26 bases between them. The CDR3 covers 19 residues. CDR3 sequence (DNA): TGTGCCAGCAAAATACCTCAGGTAGGGGCGGGCTATAGCACAGATACGCAGTATTTA. It codes for CASKIPQVGAGYSTDTQYL.

This clone was observed a handful of times. V is TRBV6-1 and J is TRBJ1-5; D not certain. Germline assignment: CDR1 MNHNS and CDR2 SASEGT. V was cut by 6 bases and J by 4 bases, with 10 bases left in between. The CDR3 has 13 residues. In DNA, the CDR3 is TGTGCCAGCAGAGGGCCCAATAATCAGCCCCAGCATTTT. Its protein is CASRGPNNQPQHF.

This sequence joins TRBV4-3 and TRBJ2-7; the D is unclear. V lost 4 bases, J lost 5 bases, and 12 bases lay in between. This CDR3 region has 13 residues. Germline V gives CDR1 LGHNA, CDR2 YSLEER. The CDR3 is CASSPRLGDEQYF. The CDR3 DNA reads as TGCGCCAGCAGCCCTCGACTTGGGGACGAGCAGTACTTC.